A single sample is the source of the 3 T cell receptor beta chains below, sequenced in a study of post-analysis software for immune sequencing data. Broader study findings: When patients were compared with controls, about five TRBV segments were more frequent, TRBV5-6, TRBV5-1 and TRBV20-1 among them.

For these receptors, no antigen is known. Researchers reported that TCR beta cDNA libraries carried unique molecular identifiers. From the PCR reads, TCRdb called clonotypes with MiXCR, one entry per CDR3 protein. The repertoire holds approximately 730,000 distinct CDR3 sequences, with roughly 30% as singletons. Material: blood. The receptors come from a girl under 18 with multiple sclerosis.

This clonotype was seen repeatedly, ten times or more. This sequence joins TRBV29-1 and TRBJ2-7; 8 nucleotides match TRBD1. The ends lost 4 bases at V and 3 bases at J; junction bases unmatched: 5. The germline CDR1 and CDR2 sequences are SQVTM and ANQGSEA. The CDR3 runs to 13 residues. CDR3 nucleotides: TGCAGCGTTGCCAGGGGGCCCCTCTACGAGCAGTACTTC. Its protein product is CSVARGPLYEQYF.

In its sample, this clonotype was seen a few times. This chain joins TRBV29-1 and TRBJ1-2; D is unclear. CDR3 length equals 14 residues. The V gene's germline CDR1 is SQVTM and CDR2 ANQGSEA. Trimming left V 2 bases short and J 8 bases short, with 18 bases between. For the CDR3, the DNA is TGCAGCGTTGAACCCTCCCAAAACCCTGGGGGCTACACCTTC. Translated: CSVEPSQNPGGYTF.

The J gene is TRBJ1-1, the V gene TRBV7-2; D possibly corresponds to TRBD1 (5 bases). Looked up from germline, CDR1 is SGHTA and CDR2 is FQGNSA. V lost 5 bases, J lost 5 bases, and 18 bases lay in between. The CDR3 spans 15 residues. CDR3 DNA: TGTGCCAGCAGCGCAAGAGTGGCGGAGGGGACTGAAGCTTTCTTT. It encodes CASSARVAEGTEAFF.